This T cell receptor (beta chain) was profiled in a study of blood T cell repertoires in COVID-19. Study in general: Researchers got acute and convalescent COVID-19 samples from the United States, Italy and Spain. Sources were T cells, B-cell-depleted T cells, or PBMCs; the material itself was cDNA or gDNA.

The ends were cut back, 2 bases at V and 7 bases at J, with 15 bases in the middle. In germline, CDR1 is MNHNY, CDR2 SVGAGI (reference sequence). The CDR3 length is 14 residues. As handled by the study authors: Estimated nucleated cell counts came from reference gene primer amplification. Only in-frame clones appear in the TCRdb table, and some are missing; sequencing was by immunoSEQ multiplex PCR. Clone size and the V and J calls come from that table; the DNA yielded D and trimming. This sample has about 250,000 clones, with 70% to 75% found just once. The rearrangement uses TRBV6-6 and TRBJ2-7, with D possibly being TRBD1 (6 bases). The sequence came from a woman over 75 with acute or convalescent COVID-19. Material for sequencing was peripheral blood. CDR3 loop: CASSYTRDIQEQYF. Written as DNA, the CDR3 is TGTGCCAGCAGTTACACCCGGGACATCCAAGAGCAGTACTTC.